These T cell receptor beta chains were read from a single sample in a study of cytomegalovirus exposure and HLA in healthy donors. Sequenced by immunoSEQ multiplex PCR; TCRdb stores in-frame clones only, minus some. Of 200,000 to 250,000 clones listed, around 80% are singletons. The sequencing sample was made of PBMCs. These receptor sequences come from a woman in her twenties or thirties in good health and CMV-seropositive. Both conserved end residues are trimmed from each CDR3.

j_call,v_call,cdr3_aa
TRBJ2-6,TRBV6-5,ASSYSTGSGANVLT
TRBJ1-1,TRBV27,ASSLSAGQGIGFMNTEAF
TRBJ2-5,TRBV5-1,ASSPAGVETQY
TRBJ2-5,TRBV27,ASSLSRGGETQY
TRBJ1-2,TRBV11-2,ASSGQGEGYT
TRBJ1-5,TRBV19,ASSIPNQPQH
TRBJ1-2,TRBV6-5,ASTKRRGIGGYT
TRBJ1-4,TRBV18,ASSSVGGKLF
TRBJ1-2,TRBV30,AWSSANYGYT
TRBJ1-3,TRBV30,AWRRSGANTIY
TRBJ1-2,TRBV19,ASSIVGSNYGYT
TRBJ1-1,TRBV4-3,ASSQGPGEAF
TRBJ2-7,TRBV6-1,ASSESLDSSYEQY
TRBJ1-2,TRBV5-1,ASSWGAAIYGYT
TRBJ1-1,TRBV5-1,ASSIYTGGTEAF
TRBJ2-7,TRBV28,ASSTPGQGYEQY
TRBJ2-7,TRBV28,ASSLWLRGQQY
TRBJ1-1,TRBV4-2,ASSQARGGTEAF
TRBJ1-2,TRBV28,ASTHPRGGYT
TRBJ1-1,TRBV27,ASSLSVRGAGMNTEAF
TRBJ1-2,TRBV13,ASSLTGGDYGYT
TRBJ2-7,TRBV2,ASTGTGLTYEQY
TRBJ1-5,TRBV7-2,ASSFRQLPGQPQH
TRBJ2-7,TRBV6-5,ASSYGPYEQY
TRBJ2-5,TRBV9,ASSVGGGQGVEETQY
TRBJ1-3,TRBV2,ASSEFSDTIY
TRBJ2-7,TRBV7-9,ASSGTPHSYEQY
TRBJ2-2,TRBV2,ASSQEDRAAVNTGELF
TRBJ1-1,TRBV11-2,ASSLDPGFKNTEAF
TRBJ1-4,TRBV6-5,ASSYNEKLF
TRBJ1-2,TRBV29-1,SVDNPTNYGYT
TRBJ1-2,TRBV2,ASSIRGLNYGYT
TRBJ1-2,TRBV12-5,ASGSENGYT
TRBJ1-2,TRBV15,ATSRGRDGYT
TRBJ1-1,TRBV9,ASSGGGAEAF
TRBJ1-5,TRBV7-9,ASSLGNQPQH
TRBJ2-1,TRBV12-5,ASGLETIYNEQF
TRBJ2-2,TRBV7-3,ASSLTREELF
TRBJ1-5,TRBV6-1,ASSDLGGRNQPQH
TRBJ2-1,TRBV30,AWSVGRGLFNEQF
TRBJ1-2,TRBV15,ATSRDWGNYGYT
TRBJ2-7,TRBV28,ASSSGTRTYEQY
TRBJ2-3,TRBV6-4,ASSDSAAGEVDTQY
TRBJ2-7,TRBV6-5,ASSSVGGAQY
TRBJ2-7,TRBV18,ASSLAEARYEQY